Sequencing of this T cell receptor beta chain was carried out in a study of T cells in Graves' hyperthyroidism and ophthalmopathy (dated by TCRdb to about 2019). As for the study more broadly: Peripheral blood samples were taken at the time of initial diagnosis, prior to any treatment. To identify distinguishing TCR V-J signatures, a discovery cohort of about a hundred patients was used, comprising under 45 with Graves' ophthalmopathy and some 57 with stable Graves' hyperthyroidism. Whether ophthalmopathy could be predicted prospectively was tested in an independent validation cohort made up of under 20 hyperthyroidism patients plus 17 patients who later progressed to ophthalmopathy. For training and testing, the 100 or so patients in the discovery cohort were randomly divided in a 7:3 ratio. In about 6 Graves' hyperthyroidism patients, the study also compared T-cell repertoires from thyroid tissue with T-cell repertoires from blood. After blood sampling, hyperthyroidism patients were treated with methimazole at a starting dose of 30 mg daily, and ophthalmopathy patients were treated with high-dose intravenous methylprednisolone. TCR Vbeta CDR3 sequencing of 135 peripheral blood samples (roughly 43 ophthalmopathy, some 75 hyperthyroidism and roughly 17 progressor patients) is reported in the paper.

On the study overall, not on this receptor specifically: A model built on a 13 V-J signature distinguished ophthalmopathy from stable hyperthyroidism, reaching 85% to 90% sensitivity and around 81% specificity in cross-validation and 80%/75% in testing. In validation, the model predicted progression to ophthalmopathy with over 60% sensitivity and roughly 72% specificity, a median of approximately 6.7 months before onset. Sample size was not statistically predetermined, and investigators were not blinded to group allocation. Blood samples also contained most of the expanded thyroid clonotypes (frequency above 0.001), which suggests that blood repertoires may reflect thyroid immune responses.

There are many counts of this clonotype. Which antigen it targets is not known. Base qualities are missing; no much larger clone stands one base away. Germline trimming: 5 bases from V, 1 base from J; junction bases outside gene matches: 5. CDR1 and CDR2, looked up from the germline V gene, are MNHEY and SVGEGT. The CDR3, cysteine through phenylalanine, is 14 amino acids long. Only the CDR3 DNA is retained, 42 bases long and in frame from the first base. Ophthalmopathy patients had moderately to severely active disease, with a Clinical Activity Score of 3 or more, a NOSPECS grade of 4 or more, and a disease duration of less than 3 months. The study excluded patients with uncontrolled infections, other autoimmune diseases, pregnancy or lactation. Clinical symptoms, serum thyroxine and TRAb, thyroid ultrasound, and orbital computed tomography formed the basis for the diagnoses. PBMCs were isolated from more than 9 ml of fresh peripheral blood by Ficoll-Paque density gradient centrifugation. Total RNA was extracted using Trizol reagent, and RNA quality was assessed on an Agilent 2100 Bioanalyzer.

TCR beta CDR3 regions were amplified from RNA transcripts. The first round of RT-PCR for the TCR CDR3 was performed with the HTBI primer set and the Qiagen OneStep RT-PCR kit. The libraries were constructed in a second round of multiplex PCR and then size-selected and purified. Paired-end sequencing of the libraries was performed with 100 bp reads on an Illumina HiSeq2000. For the original study's pipeline: Raw data were processed with SOAPnuke, discarding reads with adapters, uncalled bases, mean Phred below 15, or no exact constant-primer or identifier match. High-quality paired reads were merged using COPE v1.2.5, and each unique nucleotide sequence was defined as a clonotype. MiTCR v1.1 was used to align clonotypes to the IMGT TRBV, TRBD and TRBJ reference segments. The analysis was restricted to V-J combinations with a frequency above 0.0001, which together covered about 99% of the repertoires. A TCS score was defined as the ratio between F50 (clonal expansion) and ExV (chaos), using BLOSUM62-based TCRdist between CDR3 peptides within each V-J. Welch's t-statistics and random forest reduced some 510 V-J features to roughly 13, which were used in a naive Bayes classifier (R e1071). TCRdb passed the public sequencing reads through fastp at Q25 and MiXCR, retaining productive beta sequences. Each entry merges the rows of one CDR3 protein and shows their most common DNA and genes. TCRdb's processing, not the study's, gives the V and J calls here. This sample lists about 610,000 distinct CDR3 sequences; 16% were detected once. The ten largest clones take up roughly 3.3% of the sample.

This TCR derives from a woman aged 40 to 50 with Graves' ophthalmopathy. The chain is made from TRBV6-2 or TRBV6-3 and TRBJ2-7, and 7 junctional nucleotides match TRBD2. The source material was blood. The CDR3 has the sequence CASSTSEPSYEQYF. At the DNA level, the sequence is TGTGCCAGCAGTACTAGCGAACCTTCCTACGAGCAGTACTTC.